The rows below give T cell receptor beta chains drawn from one sample of a study of regulatory T cells in long-lasting Graves disease. Each CDR3 protein is one row after TCRdb ran MiXCR on the multiplex PCR reads. The sample lists roughly 430,000 distinct CDR3 sequences; around a fifth were seen once. This specimen was peripheral blood mononuclear cells (PBMCs), taken when the disease was refractory, from a patient treated with antithyroid drugs. The source is a female donor with Graves disease. Each CDR3 is given with its conserved first and last residue. Each record gives: J gene, clone size, V gene, D gene, CDR3 DNA, CDR3 protein. D genes are given only for firm matches. Size is stated for part of the rows, as once, few or many counts, or as a class when the clone is expanded.

J: TRBJ2-5
size: many
V: TRBV2
D: TRBD1
DNA: TGTGCCAGCAGTGAACTTTGGGACAGGGGAGGGGGCGAAGAGACCCAGTACTTC
CDR3: CASSELWDRGGGEETQYF

J: TRBJ2-7
size: -
V: TRBV13
D: -
DNA: TGTGCCAGCAGCTCTGACAACCGCGAGCAGTACTTC
CDR3: CASSSDNREQYF

J: TRBJ2-1
size: -
V: TRBV27
D: TRBD2
DNA: TGTGCCAGCAGTTTCCACTCCGGGGGGATTTTCAATGAGCAGTTCTTC
CDR3: CASSFHSGGIFNEQFF

J: TRBJ2-7
size: many
V: TRBV20-1
D: TRBD2
DNA: TGCAGTACGACTAGCGGGAGCTCCTACGAGCAGTACTTC
CDR3: CSTTSGSSYEQYF

J: TRBJ2-7
size: few
V: TRBV6-5
D: -
DNA: TGTGCCAGCAGTTACGAGGGGAGCTACGAGCAGTACTTC
CDR3: CASSYEGSYEQYF

J: TRBJ2-5
size: -
V: TRBV9
D: -
DNA: TGTGCCAGCAGCGTAGGAGGCCAAGCCTGGGCCCAGTACTTC
CDR3: CASSVGGQAWAQYF

J: TRBJ1-2
size: -
V: TRBV10-3
D: -
DNA: TGTGCCATCAGTGATTCGGGCTTGGCGGGCTATGGCTACACCTTC
CDR3: CAISDSGLAGYGYTF

J: TRBJ2-7
size: -
V: TRBV5-1
D: -
DNA: TGCGCCAGCAGCCACGGGGCCTACGAGCAGTACTTC
CDR3: CASSHGAYEQYF

J: TRBJ1-4
size: -
V: TRBV5-1
D: -
DNA: TGCGCCAGCAGCTTGAATCAGCTTAATGAAAAACTGTTTTTT
CDR3: CASSLNQLNEKLFF

J: TRBJ1-3
size: many
V: TRBV28
D: -
DNA: TGTGCCAGCAGTTGGGGGGCGAGAAACACCATATATTTT
CDR3: CASSWGARNTIYF

J: TRBJ2-7
size: many
V: TRBV2
D: TRBD2
DNA: TGTGCCAGCAGTATCGGTCCTAGCGGGACCCAGGCGGGGGAGCAGTACTTC
CDR3: CASSIGPSGTQAGEQYF

J: TRBJ2-6
size: -
V: TRBV25-1
D: -
DNA: TGTGCCAGCAGTGGTAGTCGGGCTGGGGCCAACGTCCTGACTTTC
CDR3: CASSGSRAGANVLTF

J: TRBJ2-7
size: few
V: TRBV27
D: -
DNA: TGTGCCAGCAGTTTATCGACTCGGGGGTACGAGCAGTACTTC
CDR3: CASSLSTRGYEQYF

J: TRBJ1-1
size: -
V: TRBV20-1
D: -
DNA: TGCAGTGCTAGAGGATCGGCTGACACTGAAGCTTTCTTT
CDR3: CSARGSADTEAFF

J: TRBJ1-5
size: many
V: TRBV28
D: -
DNA: TGTGCCAGCAGTTTGGGCCCTTTCAGGGAGCCCCAGCATTTT
CDR3: CASSLGPFREPQHF

J: TRBJ2-1
size: few
V: TRBV20-1
D: TRBD2
DNA: TGCAGTGCTAGGGGAGGGTCCTCCTACAATGAGCAGTTCTTC
CDR3: CSARGGSSYNEQFF

J: TRBJ1-2
size: many
V: TRBV28
D: -
DNA: TGTGCCAGCAGAACACAGGGCGTTAACTATGGCTACACCTTC
CDR3: CASRTQGVNYGYTF

J: TRBJ2-2
size: -
V: TRBV11-2
D: -
DNA: TGTGCCAGCAGCCCGCGGTTCGGGGAGCTGTTTTTT
CDR3: CASSPRFGELFF

J: TRBJ1-5
size: -
V: TRBV20-1
D: -
DNA: TGCAGTGCTCCCCGGCGACAATTTAGCAATCAGCCCCAGCATTTT
CDR3: CSAPRRQFSNQPQHF

J: TRBJ2-7
size: -
V: TRBV28
D: TRBD2
DNA: TGTGCCGGAAAGACAGCGGGAGCGTACGGCGAGCAGTACTTC
CDR3: CAGKTAGAYGEQYF

J: TRBJ2-5
size: -
V: TRBV5-1
D: -
DNA: TGCGCCAGCAGTTCGTCAGGACGGCCACTCCAAGAGACCCAGTACTTC
CDR3: CASSSSGRPLQETQYF

J: TRBJ2-6
size: -
V: TRBV6-2/TRBV6-3
D: -
DNA: TGTGCCAGCATCAGAGGTTCTGGGGCCAACGTCCTGACTTTC
CDR3: CASIRGSGANVLTF

J: TRBJ2-4
size: -
V: TRBV19
D: -
DNA: TGTGCCAGTAGCCGGGAAGGGGGGCTTGACAAAAACATTCAGTACTTC
CDR3: CASSREGGLDKNIQYF

J: TRBJ2-2
size: few
V: TRBV6-5
D: -
DNA: TGTGCCAGCAGTTACGATACGCGAACAGGGCGGAACGGGGAGCTGTTTTTT
CDR3: CASSYDTRTGRNGELFF

J: TRBJ1-5
size: many
V: TRBV6-1
D: -
DNA: TGTGCCAGCAGATCCCAGGGAGGGCACGGCAATCAGCCCCAGCATTTT
CDR3: CASRSQGGHGNQPQHF

J: TRBJ2-6
size: few
V: TRBV5-5
D: -
DNA: TGTGCCAGCAGCTTGCAGGGGCGCAGTGGGGCCAACGTCCTGACTTTC
CDR3: CASSLQGRSGANVLTF

J: TRBJ2-3
size: few
V: TRBV12-3/TRBV12-4
D: TRBD2
DNA: TGTGCCAGCACCCCAGGAGGAGCGGGAGGGCCCACAGATACGCAGTATTTT
CDR3: CASTPGGAGGPTDTQYF

J: TRBJ2-7
size: -
V: TRBV12-3/TRBV12-4
D: TRBD2
DNA: TGTGCCAGCAGTCCTAGCGGCTTCTCCTACGAGCAGTACTTC
CDR3: CASSPSGFSYEQYF

J: TRBJ1-6
size: -
V: TRBV20-1
D: -
DNA: TGCAGTGCTCAGACAGCATCTAATTCACCCCTCCACTTT
CDR3: CSAQTASNSPLHF

J: TRBJ1-6
size: many
V: TRBV20-1
D: -
DNA: TGCAGTGCTAGTGGCCTAGGGAATTCACCCCTCCACTTT
CDR3: CSASGLGNSPLHF

J: TRBJ2-7
size: -
V: TRBV3-1
D: -
DNA: TGTGCCAGCAGCTCCCCGTGGGAGCAGTACTTC
CDR3: CASSSPWEQYF

J: TRBJ2-7
size: -
V: TRBV11-2
D: -
DNA: TGTGCCTCGACCCCGGGACCCCGAGGGGGTACCTACGAGCAGTACTTC
CDR3: CASTPGPRGGTYEQYF

J: TRBJ2-7
size: many
V: TRBV20-1
D: TRBD2
DNA: TGCAGTGCTGGGACTAGACCCTACGAGCAGTACTTC
CDR3: CSAGTRPYEQYF

J: TRBJ1-1
size: -
V: TRBV24-1
D: TRBD1
DNA: TGTGCCACCAGTGCGGAGACAGGGCCTGAAGCTTTCTTT
CDR3: CATSAETGPEAFF

J: TRBJ2-2
size: many
V: TRBV28
D: -
DNA: TGTGCCACCTCACGGGGCCAAAGGTACACCGGGGAGCTGTTTTTT
CDR3: CATSRGQRYTGELFF

J: TRBJ1-1
size: -
V: TRBV20-1
D: TRBD1
DNA: TGCAGTGCCTCAAGACAGGGGGCCTCCAAAGCTTTCTTT
CDR3: CSASRQGASKAFF

J: TRBJ1-6
size: -
V: TRBV7-8
D: -
DNA: TGTGCCAGCAGCCTCCGGGACCCGAATTCACCCCTCCACTTT
CDR3: CASSLRDPNSPLHF

J: TRBJ2-5
size: many
V: TRBV6-1
D: -
DNA: TGTGCCAGCCATGGGAACGGTCGAGCCCAAGAGACCCAGTACTTC
CDR3: CASHGNGRAQETQYF

J: TRBJ1-5
size: -
V: TRBV6-1
D: -
DNA: TGTGCCAGCAGATTCGGCCCCGCGGATCAGCCCCAGCATTTT
CDR3: CASRFGPADQPQHF

J: TRBJ2-7
size: few
V: TRBV14
D: -
DNA: TGTGCCAGCAGCCAAGATCGGGGGACGGACTCCTACGAGCAGTACTTC
CDR3: CASSQDRGTDSYEQYF

J: TRBJ2-5
size: few
V: TRBV5-4
D: -
DNA: TGTGCCAGCAGCCCCGTCCGGGACCGCGAGGATACCCAGTACTTC
CDR3: CASSPVRDREDTQYF

J: TRBJ2-7
size: -
V: TRBV14
D: -
DNA: TGTGCCAGCAGCCCCCGGGCCCGAGACAGGACGTACTTC
CDR3: CASSPRARDRTYF

J: TRBJ2-5
size: many
V: TRBV9
D: -
DNA: TGTGCCAGCAGCGTCGGGTTCGCCCAAGAGACCCAGTACTTC
CDR3: CASSVGFAQETQYF

J: TRBJ2-1
size: once
V: TRBV5-1
D: -
DNA: TGCGCCAGCAGCTTGTCGGCTTCCTACAATGAGCAGTTCTTC
CDR3: CASSLSASYNEQFF